This T cell receptor (beta chain) was documented in a study of cytomegalovirus exposure and HLA in healthy donors. For the study at large: A previous analysis identified 95 million to 140 million unique TCR beta sequences derived from 180 million or so T cells.

The primer mix had 60 Vbeta and 13 Jbeta primers. Repertoires were generated with immunoSEQ multiplex PCR, while TCRdb's copy carries only in-frame clones and drops some. The data show 150,000 to 200,000 clones, about 80% seen once. Study-level points and caveats: In a later analysis, common viral pathogens appeared linked to several of the most significant clusters.

Germline V gene lookup returns CDR1 SGHVS and CDR2 FNYEAQ. The CDR3 totals 14 residues. Trimming took 5 bases from V and 6 from J, leaving 16 bases between them. The table lists this clone with a few counts. The target antigen is unknown. J is TRBJ1-1 and V is TRBV7-6, with D perhaps TRBD1 (6 bases). Source material: PBMCs. This TCR was recovered from a young woman in good health and CMV-seropositive. DNA for the CDR3: TGTGCCAGCAGCGCCTTGATGACAGGCTCTGAAGCTTTCTTT. It is translated as CASSALMTGSEAFF.